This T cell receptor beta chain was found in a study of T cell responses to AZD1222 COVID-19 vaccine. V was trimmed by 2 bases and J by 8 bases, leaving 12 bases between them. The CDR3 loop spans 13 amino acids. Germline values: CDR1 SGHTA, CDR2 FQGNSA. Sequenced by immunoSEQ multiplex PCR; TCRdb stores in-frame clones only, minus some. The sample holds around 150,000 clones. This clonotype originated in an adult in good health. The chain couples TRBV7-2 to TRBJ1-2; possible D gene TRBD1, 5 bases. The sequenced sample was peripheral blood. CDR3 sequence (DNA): TGTGCCAGCAGCTTATCAGGGATGGGGGGCTACACCTTC. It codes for CASSLSGMGGYTF.